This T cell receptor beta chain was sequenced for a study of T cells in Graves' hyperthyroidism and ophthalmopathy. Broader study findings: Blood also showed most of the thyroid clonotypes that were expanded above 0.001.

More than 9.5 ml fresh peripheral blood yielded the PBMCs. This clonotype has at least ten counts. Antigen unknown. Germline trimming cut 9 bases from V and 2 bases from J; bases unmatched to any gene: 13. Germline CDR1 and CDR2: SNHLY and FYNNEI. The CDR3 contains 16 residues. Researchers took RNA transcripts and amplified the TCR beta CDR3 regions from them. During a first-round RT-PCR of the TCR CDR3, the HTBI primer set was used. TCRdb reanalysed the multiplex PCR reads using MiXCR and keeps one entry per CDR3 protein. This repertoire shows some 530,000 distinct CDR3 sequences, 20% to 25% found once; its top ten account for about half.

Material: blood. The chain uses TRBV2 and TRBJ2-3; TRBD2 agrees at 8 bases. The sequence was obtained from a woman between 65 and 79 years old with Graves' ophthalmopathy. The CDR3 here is CASPLGPGGDTDTQYF. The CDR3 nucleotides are TGTGCCAGTCCCCTCGGCCCGGGAGGGGACACAGATACGCAGTATTTT.